These T cell receptor beta chains were read from a single sample in a study of CD8 T cells in Susac syndrome. TCRdb reanalysed the immunoSEQ multiplex PCR reads using MiXCR and keeps one entry per CDR3 protein. The sample has about 240,000 distinct CDR3 sequences, 90% to 97% seen once. The sequenced sample was CD4+ T cells from PBMCs. The receptor source for this set is a human donor with Susac syndrome. The CDR3 runs from the conserved cysteine through the conserved F or W. The order of the fields is D gene, J gene, V gene, clone size, CDR3 DNA, CDR3 protein. The D gene is left open where the match is weak. Clone sizes are given selectively: once, few, many, or a class where the clone is expanded.

D: NA
J: TRBJ1-1
V: TRBV28
size: NA
DNA: TGTGCCTCTCGGGAAGGGGAAGGGGTGAACACTGAAGCTTTCTTT
CDR3: CASREGEGVNTEAFF

D: TRBD1
J: TRBJ2-5
V: TRBV6-5
size: NA
DNA: TGTGCCAGCTTTCTCGACAACCGGGACAGGCCCTCGAAGACCCAGTACTTC
CDR3: CASFLDNRDRPSKTQYF

D: NA
J: TRBJ2-5
V: TRBV29-1
size: NA
DNA: TGCAGCGTTGGACTCGGCCTAGCCGTGGAGACCCAGTACTTC
CDR3: CSVGLGLAVETQYF

D: NA
J: TRBJ2-3
V: TRBV24-1
size: NA
DNA: TGTGCCACCAGTGCTCGAACAGATACGCAGTATTTT
CDR3: CATSARTDTQYF

D: TRBD1
J: TRBJ2-4
V: TRBV27
size: once
DNA: TGTGCCAGCAGTCGACAGGGTCCCCTAGCCAAAAACATTCAGTACTTC
CDR3: CASSRQGPLAKNIQYF

D: NA
J: TRBJ2-1
V: TRBV12-3/TRBV12-4
size: NA
DNA: TGTGCCAGCAGTTTTTTCCGGGCCTTTAGTGGGAATGAGCAGTTCTTC
CDR3: CASSFFRAFSGNEQFF

D: NA
J: TRBJ1-4
V: TRBV20-1
size: NA
DNA: TGCAGTGCTGTCCGGGGCCGAGAAAAACTGTTTTTT
CDR3: CSAVRGREKLFF

D: TRBD1
J: TRBJ2-7
V: TRBV20-1
size: NA
DNA: TGCAGTGCTAGGTTGCCGGGACAGGGCTACGAGCAGTACTTC
CDR3: CSARLPGQGYEQYF

D: NA
J: TRBJ1-2
V: TRBV5-1
size: NA
DNA: TGCGCCAGCAGCACGACAGAGACTTATGGCTACACCTTC
CDR3: CASSTTETYGYTF

D: NA
J: TRBJ2-7
V: TRBV12-3/TRBV12-4
size: once
DNA: TGTGCCAGCAGTTTAACCCGATTGGGAGAGCAGTACTTC
CDR3: CASSLTRLGEQYF

D: NA
J: TRBJ1-1
V: TRBV12-3/TRBV12-4
size: NA
DNA: TGTGCCAGCAGTTCAGGGCGGACTGAAGCTTTCTTT
CDR3: CASSSGRTEAFF

D: NA
J: TRBJ2-4
V: TRBV29-1
size: few
DNA: TGCAGCGTTGGCGGGCTAGCCAAAAACATTCAGTACTTC
CDR3: CSVGGLAKNIQYF

D: NA
J: TRBJ1-2
V: TRBV7-3
size: NA
DNA: TGTGCCAGCAGCCCAAACGTTGGACTCTATGGCTACACCTTC
CDR3: CASSPNVGLYGYTF

D: NA
J: TRBJ1-5
V: TRBV29-1
size: NA
DNA: TGCAGCGTGCGGGTAGACAATCAGCCCCAGCATTTT
CDR3: CSVRVDNQPQHF

D: NA
J: TRBJ2-7
V: TRBV20-1
size: NA
DNA: TGCAGTGCTAGTACCGGGTTAGGCGAGCAGTACTTC
CDR3: CSASTGLGEQYF

D: NA
J: TRBJ1-1
V: TRBV29-1
size: once
DNA: TGCAGCGTTGACGCAGGAACCACTGAAGCTTTCTTT
CDR3: CSVDAGTTEAFF

D: NA
J: TRBJ2-3
V: TRBV11-2
size: NA
DNA: TGTGCCAGCAGCAAACAGCGGGCTACCCTGAGGGATACGCAGTATTTT
CDR3: CASSKQRATLRDTQYF

D: TRBD1
J: TRBJ1-2
V: TRBV28
size: NA
DNA: TGTGCCAGCAGTTTTGACAGGGTCGGCTACACCTTC
CDR3: CASSFDRVGYTF

D: NA
J: TRBJ2-7
V: TRBV12-3/TRBV12-4
size: NA
DNA: TGTGCCAGCAAAGTAGGCCTAGCCAGTGCCGAGCAGTACTTC
CDR3: CASKVGLASAEQYF

D: NA
J: TRBJ2-2
V: TRBV7-2
size: NA
DNA: TGTGCCAGCAGCAACAGCCGTCCGGGCACCGGGGAGCTGTTTTTT
CDR3: CASSNSRPGTGELFF

D: NA
J: TRBJ2-2
V: TRBV30
size: NA
DNA: TGTGCCTGGACGCGGCAGTCGAACACCGGGGAGCTGTTTTTT
CDR3: CAWTRQSNTGELFF

D: NA
J: TRBJ1-3
V: TRBV11-2
size: NA
DNA: TGTGCCAGCAGCTCAGGGCCCCTCGGATCTGGAAACACCATATATTTT
CDR3: CASSSGPLGSGNTIYF

D: NA
J: TRBJ1-1
V: TRBV3-1
size: NA
DNA: TGTGCCAGCAGCCAAGGACAGGTGCGTTGGGCTTTCTTT
CDR3: CASSQGQVRWAFF

D: NA
J: TRBJ1-2
V: TRBV3-1
size: NA
DNA: TGTGCCAGCAGCCTTCCGGGAACAACCTTCTATGGCTACACCTTC
CDR3: CASSLPGTTFYGYTF

D: TRBD1
J: TRBJ2-3
V: TRBV5-1
size: NA
DNA: TGCGCCAGCAGCTTATCCCTCTGGACAGGGAGGTATCCAGATACGCAGTATTTT
CDR3: CASSLSLWTGRYPDTQYF

D: NA
J: TRBJ2-5
V: TRBV20-1
size: NA
DNA: TGCAGTGCTAAAAGACAGATACAAGAGACCCAGTACTTC
CDR3: CSAKRQIQETQYF

D: TRBD1
J: TRBJ2-1
V: TRBV30
size: NA
DNA: TGTGCCTGGCGTACTAGGGGGCGCGGATCCTACAATGAGCAGTTCTTC
CDR3: CAWRTRGRGSYNEQFF

D: NA
J: TRBJ1-3
V: TRBV20-1
size: once
DNA: TGCAGTGCCCGAGGCACGCTCCAGGGTGGTGGAAACACCATATATTTT
CDR3: CSARGTLQGGGNTIYF

D: NA
J: TRBJ2-5
V: TRBV29-1
size: NA
DNA: TGCAGCGTTGAAGAGGGGCCGATTGAGACCCAGTACTTC
CDR3: CSVEEGPIETQYF

D: TRBD2
J: TRBJ2-7
V: TRBV12-3/TRBV12-4
size: NA
DNA: TGTGCCAGCAGAGGACTAGCGGAAATCCTATCCTACGAGCAGTACTTC
CDR3: CASRGLAEILSYEQYF

D: NA
J: TRBJ2-6
V: TRBV30
size: NA
DNA: TGTGCCTGGAGTCCGCTAGCAAACTCTGGGGCCAACGTCCTGACTTTC
CDR3: CAWSPLANSGANVLTF

D: NA
J: TRBJ1-2
V: TRBV29-1
size: NA
DNA: TGCAGCGTCCAACACAGGACCTATGGCTACACCTTC
CDR3: CSVQHRTYGYTF

D: TRBD2
J: TRBJ2-3
V: TRBV28
size: NA
DNA: TGTGCCAGCGGGTGGTCGGGACTAGCGAACACAGATACGCAGTATTTT
CDR3: CASGWSGLANTDTQYF

D: TRBD1
J: TRBJ1-1
V: TRBV11-3
size: NA
DNA: TGTGCCAGCAGCTTAGCTTGGACAGGGACCGACACTGAAGCTTTCTTT
CDR3: CASSLAWTGTDTEAFF

D: NA
J: TRBJ1-5
V: TRBV30
size: NA
DNA: TGTGCCTGGAGTGTAAGGGAATCTCAGCCCCAGCATTTT
CDR3: CAWSVRESQPQHF

D: NA
J: TRBJ2-7
V: TRBV7-8
size: NA
DNA: TGTGCCAGCAGCTTAGTTTTGGGGAACTACGAGCAGTACTTC
CDR3: CASSLVLGNYEQYF

D: NA
J: TRBJ2-3
V: TRBV3-1
size: few
DNA: TGTGCCAGCAGCCAAGTTTCGGATACGCAGTATTTT
CDR3: CASSQVSDTQYF

D: NA
J: TRBJ1-2
V: TRBV20-1
size: NA
DNA: TGCAGTGCCGCACGAGGGACGGAATATGGCTACACCTTC
CDR3: CSAARGTEYGYTF

D: NA
J: TRBJ1-5
V: TRBV20-1
size: once
DNA: TGCAGTGCCCCGACACTTAGCAATCAGCCCCAGCATTTT
CDR3: CSAPTLSNQPQHF

D: TRBD2
J: TRBJ2-3
V: TRBV9
size: NA
DNA: TGTGCCAGCAGCGCGGGACTAGTCAGCGCAGATACGCAGTATTTT
CDR3: CASSAGLVSADTQYF

D: NA
J: TRBJ1-4
V: TRBV28
size: NA
DNA: TGTGCCAGCAGTCGGACCTTGGGAAGGGAAAAACTGTTTTTT
CDR3: CASSRTLGREKLFF

D: NA
J: TRBJ1-5
V: TRBV30
size: NA
DNA: TGTGCCTGGAGTGTTAACAGGGCCTTGTTAGATCAGCCCCAGCATTTT
CDR3: CAWSVNRALLDQPQHF

D: NA
J: TRBJ1-1
V: TRBV6-4
size: NA
DNA: TGTGCCAGCAGTGTTGACCTAAACACTGAAGCTTTCTTT
CDR3: CASSVDLNTEAFF

D: NA
J: TRBJ1-2
V: TRBV20-1
size: NA
DNA: TGCAGTGCTAAGGCAGGGAGTTTAAAAGGAGGCTACACCTTC
CDR3: CSAKAGSLKGGYTF

D: NA
J: TRBJ2-1
V: TRBV30
size: once
DNA: TGTGCCTGGAGTATCAATGAGCAGTTCTTC
CDR3: CAWSINEQFF

D: TRBD2
J: TRBJ2-5
V: TRBV29-1
size: NA
DNA: TGCATGACTGGCGGGGGGCATGAGACCCAGTACTTC
CDR3: CMTGGGHETQYF

D: TRBD2
J: TRBJ2-3
V: TRBV30
size: NA
DNA: TGTGCCTGGAGCCGGGAGGGGCGGACCCGCACAGATACGCAGTATTTT
CDR3: CAWSREGRTRTDTQYF

D: NA
J: TRBJ2-1
V: TRBV9
size: once
DNA: TGTGCCAGCAGCGTAGCACTTTACAATGAGCAGTTCTTC
CDR3: CASSVALYNEQFF

D: NA
J: TRBJ1-2
V: TRBV9
size: once
DNA: TGTGCCAGCAGCGTCGAACAGGACGGCCGACCCTATGGCTACACCTTC
CDR3: CASSVEQDGRPYGYTF

D: NA
J: TRBJ2-3
V: TRBV23-1
size: NA
DNA: TGCGCCAGCAGTCACCCGGGACCGAGCACAGATACGCAGTATTTT
CDR3: CASSHPGPSTDTQYF

D: NA
J: TRBJ1-4
V: TRBV27
size: NA
DNA: TGTGCCAGCAGTCAGGACCGACAAAGGGGAAAACTGTTTTTT
CDR3: CASSQDRQRGKLFF

D: NA
J: TRBJ2-7
V: TRBV7-3
size: NA
DNA: TGTGCCAGCAGCTTAACACCGGCTAGCACCTACGAGCAGTACTTC
CDR3: CASSLTPASTYEQYF

D: NA
J: TRBJ1-5
V: TRBV20-1
size: NA
DNA: TGCAGTGCTAGAGATCCAGGTACAGGGACGCCCCAGCATTTT
CDR3: CSARDPGTGTPQHF

D: TRBD1
J: TRBJ1-2
V: TRBV12-3/TRBV12-4
size: NA
DNA: TGTGCCAGCAGGCGTGGGACAGCGTATGGCTACACCTTC
CDR3: CASRRGTAYGYTF

D: NA
J: TRBJ2-5
V: TRBV7-6
size: NA
DNA: TGTGCCAGCAGCTTACAAGCGCGGTTTAGTGAGACCCAGTACTTC
CDR3: CASSLQARFSETQYF

D: TRBD1
J: TRBJ1-5
V: TRBV12-3/TRBV12-4
size: NA
DNA: TGTGCCAGCAGCCCGACAGGGACCCTCAATCAGCCCCAGCATTTT
CDR3: CASSPTGTLNQPQHF

D: NA
J: TRBJ2-7
V: TRBV7-2
size: NA
DNA: TGTGCCAGCAGCTTAGCCGACAGGCCGTACGAGCAGTACTTC
CDR3: CASSLADRPYEQYF

D: NA
J: TRBJ2-3
V: TRBV20-1
size: few
DNA: TGCAGTGCTAGGTCAGGGGATACGCAGTATTTT
CDR3: CSARSGDTQYF

D: TRBD2
J: TRBJ2-1
V: TRBV9
size: NA
DNA: TGTGCCAGCAGTACTACTAGCGGGAGGGCCAGGGAGCAGTTCTTC
CDR3: CASSTTSGRAREQFF

D: NA
J: TRBJ1-1
V: TRBV20-1
size: NA
DNA: TGCAGTGCTGCGGCTAATCGGGGCTCTCAAGGAGCTTTCTTT
CDR3: CSAAANRGSQGAFF